This TCR beta chain was identified during a study of blood T cell repertoires in COVID-19 (dated by TCRdb to 2019 to 2021). Broadly, across the study: Collaborator samples came from the United States, Italy and Spain and covered acute and convalescent phases of COVID-19. Subjects who had been exposed to COVID-19, were actively infected with it, or had recovered from it provided the deeply sampled blood TCRbeta repertoires that made up the dataset. The prospective study material was composed of cDNA or gDNA derived from T cells, B-cell-depleted T cells, or PBMCs. HLA class I and class II types, where available, came from metadata supplied by the sample provider rather than from assay-based typing. A freely available public database, intended as a resource for researchers studying the immune response to SARS-CoV-2, is where the repertoires were released. The sample metadata nearly always contained a de-identified subject ID, COVID-19 status, age in years and sex. Samples were obtained from the ongoing ImmuneRACE study (first 160 participants) and from over a thousand subjects provided by 6 global collaborators. The research as a whole found: How much clinical and demographic metadata was included differed by source and by participant, and the metadata was provided uncurated.

From a lookup of the germline V gene, CDR1 and CDR2 are LGHNT and FRNRAP. There are 16 amino acids in the CDR3, from cysteine to phenylalanine inclusive. CDR3 DNA only is kept here, 48 bases in frame from base 1. V is reduced by 2 bases and J by 7 bases, leaving a spacing of 18 bases between them. In regard to this clone: Its antigen has not been determined. No quality values exist for individual bases; no much larger clone is one base distant.

The immunoSEQ Assay, a bias-controlled multiplex PCR, was used to amplify TCRbeta CDR3 regions from genomic DNA. In the original analysis: Nucleated cell counts per sample were estimated from amplification of reference gene primers within the assay. To quantify the absolute abundance of each unique TCRbeta CDR3 rearrangement, sequence reads were collapsed and filtered. For each sample, productive Simpson clonality was calculated as the square root of Simpson's diversity index over productive rearrangements. TCRdb carries this immuneACCESS record with in-frame sequences only. Its versions omit some clonotypes, under half of them owing to an unresolved V gene in the studies checked, with the rest unexplained. The V and J calls and clone size come from that table; D and trimming were worked out from the DNA. This sample lists approximately 230,000 clones; about 86% were detected once. About 8.1% of the sample comes from the top ten.

Whole blood was collected in K2EDTA tubes by collaborating institutions according to the institutions' own protocols. Collaborator samples were shipped for TCRbeta analysis as frozen whole blood, isolated PBMCs, or DNA extracted from either sample type. The rearrangement combines TRBV12-5 with TRBJ2-1; a weak D assignment points to TRBD2 (6 bases agree). The sample taken for sequencing was peripheral blood. This receptor was identified in an older man with acute or convalescent COVID-19. The encoded CDR3 is CASGLTLTGDRNEQFF. In nucleotide form, the sequence is TGTGCTAGTGGTTTGACCTTAACGGGGGACCGGAATGAGCAGTTCTTC.